Shown below are 31 T cell receptor beta chains from a single sample sequenced in a study of blood T cell repertoires in COVID-19. TCRdb's copy holds only in-frame clones and misses some; the assay was immunoSEQ multiplex PCR. Among approximately 470,000 clones listed, around 85% were seen once. The sample consisted of peripheral blood. The receptors shown here come from a human donor in a cohort sampled during active COVID-19.

The chain couples TRBV5-4 to TRBJ2-1, with 11 positions matching TRBD2. Germline V gene data show CDR1 as SGHNT and CDR2 as YYREEE (reference sequence). Germline trimming cut 4 bases from V and 4 bases from J; bases unmatched to any gene: 7. The CDR3 has 16 amino acids. CDR3 sequence (DNA): TGTGCCAGCAGCCCGTCGACTAGCGGGACTTACAATGAGCAGTTCTTC. It yields the protein CASSPSTSGTYNEQFF.

The chain has TRBV13 and TRBJ1-3; 10 bases agree with TRBD1. V dropped 4 bases and J dropped 3; count of bases not matched to a gene: 6. Germline CDR1 and CDR2: PRHDT and FYEKMQ (reference sequence). The CDR3 is made up of 16 amino acids. The DNA of the CDR3 is TGTGCCAGCAGCTCATCCGGGACAGGGGTTGGAAACACCATATATTTT. It yields the protein CASSSSGTGVGNTIYF.

V usage is TRBV2 and J usage is TRBJ1-1, with 8 bases identical to TRBD1. From germline, CDR1 is SNHLY and CDR2 FYNNEI. The length of the CDR3 is 14 residues. The J segment lost 5 bases and the V segment lost 6 bases, leaving 8 bases of the junction unmatched. The CDR3 here is CASRRDRKGTEAFF. The CDR3 bases are TGTGCCAGCAGGCGGGACAGGAAAGGGACTGAAGCTTTCTTT.

This chain joins TRBV4-1 and TRBJ1-1; a possible D gene is TRBD1 (5 bases). This CDR3 is built from 15 residues. With 5 bases removed from V and 1 base from J, the gap between germline ends came to 14 bases. Germline CDR1 MGHRA, CDR2 YSYEKL. The CDR3 DNA reads as TGCGCCAGCAGCTTCCAGGGCTCCGGGAACACTGAAGCTTTCTTT. Translating gives CASSFQGSGNTEAFF.

The genes are TRBV19 and TRBJ2-2; no definite D call. The CDR3 consists of 15 residues. Trimming stripped 4 bases from V and 3 bases from J, with 12 bases between. From germline, CDR1 is LNHDA and CDR2 SQIVND (reference sequence). Here the CDR3 reads CASSSESAYTGELFF. The DNA of the CDR3 is TGTGCCAGTAGTAGCGAATCCGCTTACACCGGGGAGCTGTTTTTT.

This chain uses TRBV28 with TRBJ1-2; tentatively, D is TRBD1 (5 bases). The CDR3 is 13 residues long. The ends were cut back, 6 bases at V and 4 bases at J, with 12 bases in the middle. Germline V gene sequence: CDR1 MDHEN, CDR2 SYDVKM. CDR3 protein: CASSSDRGYGYTF. As DNA, the CDR3 is TGTGCCAGCAGCTCTGACAGAGGCTATGGCTACACCTTC.

J is TRBJ1-1 and V is TRBV6-2 or TRBV6-3; D perhaps matches TRBD1 (6 bases). V shed 2 bases and J shed 2 bases, with 15 bases lying between them. This CDR3 comprises 16 residues. Looked up from germline, CDR1 is MNHEY and CDR2 is SVGEGT. The CDR3 here is CASSYARQVINTEAFF. The CDR3 region has the DNA TGTGCCAGCAGTTACGCGAGACAGGTAATCAACACTGAAGCTTTCTTT.

A word on this clone: Other DNA variants within this sample encode the same CDR3. The genes are TRBV5-6 and TRBJ2-6, with a tentative D call TRBD1 (5 bases). Trimming pared 1 base from V and 0 bases from J, leaving 5 bases between. CDR1 is SGHDT, CDR2 YYEEEE, per germline. CDR3 size: 15 residues. CDR3 in amino acids: CASSLRGSGANVLTF. The CDR3 region has the DNA TGTGCCAGCAGCTTGAGGGGCTCTGGGGCCAACGTCCTGACTTTC.

J is TRBJ1-2 and V is TRBV9, with 7 bases aligning to TRBD1. The germline V gene has CDR1 SGDLS and CDR2 YYNGEE. Losses at the gene ends were 2 bases for V and 4 bases for J; bases not matched to a gene: 8. This CDR3 is built from 15 residues. The CDR3 nucleotides are TGTGCCAGCAGCGTTGGGACAGCTACTATCTATGGCTACACCTTC. This gives the protein CASSVGTATIYGYTF.

The V and J genes are TRBV7-9 and TRBJ2-3, with D perhaps being TRBD1 or TRBD2 (6 bases each). The germline V gene encodes CDR1 SEHNR and CDR2 FQNEAQ (reference sequence). This CDR3 contains 16 residues. V was cut by 7 bases and J by 2 bases, with 19 bases left in between. The CDR3 coding sequence is TGTGCCAGCACCGAAGGGGGGCGCTTTCCCACAGATACGCAGTATTTT. It codes for CASTEGGRFPTDTQYF.

This sequence joins TRBV27 and TRBJ2-7, with D tentatively TRBD2 (6 bases). Trimming took 2 bases from V and 5 from J, leaving 13 bases between them. The CDR3 has 14 amino acids. Germline values: CDR1 MNHEY, CDR2 SMNVEV (reference sequence). CDR3 sequence reads: CASSLGGSLNEQYF. The CDR3 DNA is TGTGCCAGCAGTTTAGGAGGGAGTCTTAACGAGCAGTACTTC.

The DNA of the CDR3 is TGTGCCAGCAGACCCGGACTGATGAACACTGAAGCTTTCTTT. Protein product: CASRPGLMNTEAFF. The rearrangement joins TRBV6-5 to TRBJ1-1, with no clear D. Trimming left V 6 bases short and J 0 bases short, with 11 bases between. Germline CDR1 reads MNHEY; CDR2 reads SVGAGI. The CDR3 has 14 residues.

V is TRBV4-1 and J is TRBJ2-1, with D perhaps matching TRBD2 (7 bases). This CDR3 spans 13 amino acids. Germline V gives CDR1 MGHRA, CDR2 YSYEKL. Trimming removed 1 base at V and 9 bases at J, with 10 bases between. The CDR3 loop is CASSQGGGAEQFF. CDR3 DNA: TGCGCCAGCAGCCAAGGGGGGGGCGCTGAGCAGTTCTTC.

J is TRBJ1-2 and V is TRBV24-1; tentative D call: TRBD1 (6 bases). Deletions cut 7 bases from V and 7 bases from J, with 18 bases between. CDR1 and CDR2 (germline): KGHDR, SFDVKD. The CDR3 runs to 14 residues. The CDR3 protein is CATSPTGHMTGYTF. CDR3 nucleotide sequence: TGTGCCACCAGCCCAACGGGACACATGACTGGCTACACCTTC.

This chain links TRBV5-4 with TRBJ1-1; no clear D. V was shortened by 0 bases and J by 7 bases, with 13 bases between the two germline ends. CDR3 length: 14 amino acids. Looked up from germline, CDR1 is SGHNT and CDR2 is YYREEE (reference sequence). The CDR3 coding sequence is TGTGCCAGCAGCTTGGGGCAACCGGGAATTGAAGCTTTCTTT. Amino acid sequence: CASSLGQPGIEAFF.

The chain recombines TRBV7-9 with TRBJ2-2, with TRBD2 matching 10 bases. The CDR3 loop spans 16 amino acids. CDR1 is SEHNR, CDR2 FQNEAQ, per germline (reference sequence). Trimming cost V 5 bases and J 4 bases; bases outside gene matches: 7. CDR3 residues: CASSPSGRRGTGELFF. The CDR3 DNA is TGTGCCAGCAGCCCTAGCGGGAGAAGGGGCACCGGGGAGCTGTTTTTT.

The count of this clone is one. The rearrangement joins TRBV7-9 to TRBJ1-6; D remains ambiguous. Germline V CDR1 and CDR2: SEHNR, FQNEAQ (reference sequence). The CDR3 runs 14 residues. The V and J ends lost 5 bases and 9 bases respectively, with 14 bases between them. DNA for the CDR3: TGTGCCAGCAGCCTCCTCGAGGGCACTTCACCCCTCCACTTT. Translated: CASSLLEGTSPLHF.

This chain links TRBV24-1 with TRBJ2-1; perhaps TRBD2 as D (5 bases). The CDR3 sequence is 14 residues long. CDR1 is KGHDR, CDR2 SFDVKD, per germline. The ends were cut back, 3 bases at V and 2 bases at J, with 7 bases in the middle. The CDR3 nucleotides are TGTGCCACCAGTGATCCGACTACCTACAATGAGCAGTTCTTC. Protein product: CATSDPTTYNEQFF.

V is TRBV6-5 and J is TRBJ1-2; tentative D call: TRBD1 (6 bases). CDR3 length: 12 residues. Trimming took off 10 bases at V and 6 bases at J, with 15 bases between the two ends. Germline V gives CDR1 MNHEY, CDR2 SVGAGI. CDR3 coding DNA: TGTGCCATCGACTCAGGGGTTGATGGCTACACCTTC. It encodes CAIDSGVDGYTF.

V usage is TRBV7-2 and J usage is TRBJ2-1, with 8 nucleotides matching TRBD2. With 3 bases clipped from V and 4 bases from J, the junction kept 5 bases outside the gene matches. CDR3 size: 15 residues. Germline V gene data show CDR1 as SGHTA and CDR2 as FQGNSA. The CDR3 bases are TGTGCCAGCAGCTTTAGCGGGATCCCTTACAATGAGCAGTTCTTC. As protein: CASSFSGIPYNEQFF.

The CDR3 spells CASIAPWGASTDTQYF. The DNA for the CDR3 is TGTGCCAGCATCGCCCCCTGGGGAGCTAGCACAGATACGCAGTATTTT. The J gene is TRBJ2-3, the V gene TRBV11-2; D might be TRBD2 (5 bases). There are 16 residues in the CDR3. Germline lookup yields CDR1 SGHAT and CDR2 FQNNGV. Trimming removed 7 bases from V and 0 bases from J, with 17 bases in between.

This chain uses TRBV11-3 with TRBJ2-1; the D gene is possibly TRBD1 (6 bases). CDR1 and CDR2 (germline): SGHNT, YENEEA. The CDR3 sequence is 13 residues long. Between the trimmed V and J ends, which lost 5 bases and 6 bases, there was a span of 11 bases. Written as DNA, the CDR3 is TGTGCCAGCAGCACTAACAGGGTCAATGAGCAGTTCTTC. Translation gives CASSTNRVNEQFF.

The gene calls are TRBV5-6 and TRBJ1-4, with 7 bases matching TRBD1. Germline-derived CDR1 and CDR2 are SGHDT and YYEEEE. This CDR3 is built from 17 residues. J gave up 0 bases and V 2 bases, and 7 bases lay outside the gene matches. The CDR3 reads CASSLAGGTSTNEKLFF. The CDR3 nucleotides are TGTGCCAGCAGCTTAGCAGGGGGAACCTCAACTAATGAAAAACTGTTTTTT.

The J gene is TRBJ2-7, the V gene TRBV27, with a weak D call TRBD1 (5 bases). The V end was cut by 3 bases, the J end by 3 bases, with 9 bases between. CDR3 length: 13 residues. Germline V CDR1 and CDR2: MNHEY, SMNVEV (reference sequence). The CDR3 spells CASSFQGGYEQYF. The CDR3 nucleotides read TGTGCCAGCAGTTTCCAGGGTGGCTACGAGCAGTACTTC.

The chain uses TRBV7-2 and TRBJ2-2; 11 positions agree with TRBD1. Germline V gives CDR1 SGHTA, CDR2 FQGNSA. V lost 3 bases to trimming and J lost 6 bases; unmatched junction nucleotides: 3. This CDR3 spans 15 amino acids. CDR3 nucleotides: TGTGCCAGCAGCTTGGGGGACAGGGGGGCCGGGGAGCTGTTTTTT. Amino acids: CASSLGDRGAGELFF.

The chain joins TRBV25-1 to TRBJ2-5; 8 bases line up with TRBD1. V lost 6 bases to trimming and J lost 5 bases; unmatched junction nucleotides: 5. Germline V CDR1 and CDR2: MGHDK, SYGVNS. The CDR3 length is 13 residues. CDR3 loop: CASRVTGGETQYF. CDR3 in DNA: TGTGCCAGCAGGGTAACAGGGGGGGAGACCCAGTACTTC. The whole variable domain, filled in from reference TRBV25-1 and TRBJ2-5, reads EADIYQTPRYLVIGTGKKITLECSQTMGHDKMYWYQQDPGMELHLIHYSYGVNSTEKGDLSSESTVSRIRTEHFPLTLESARPSHTSQYLCASRVTGGETQYFGPGTRLLVL.

The V gene is TRBV5-4, the J gene TRBJ2-1; 7 nucleotides align to TRBD2. CDR1 is SGHNT and CDR2 is YYREEE in the germline V gene (reference sequence). The V gene end was trimmed by 6 bases and the J gene end by 5 bases; junction bases not matched to a gene: 14. This CDR3 comprises 16 residues. CDR3 residues: CASNQGEASGHNEQFF. In DNA form, the CDR3 reads TGTGCCAGCAACCAGGGCGAGGCTAGCGGCCACAATGAGCAGTTCTTC.

The CDR3 region has the DNA TGTGCCAGCAGCGCCGACAGGAACACCGGGGAGCTGTTTTTT. Its protein product is CASSADRNTGELFF. The chain employs TRBV11-2 and TRBJ2-2; possibly TRBD1 for D (5 bases). The CDR3 loop spans 14 amino acids. The germline gives CDR1 SGHAT, CDR2 FQNNGV. V lost 5 bases, J lost 1 base, and 8 bases lay in between.

This rearrangement joins TRBV28 to TRBJ2-7; 14 bases fit TRBD2. The V segment lost 8 bases and the J segment 3 bases; nucleotides outside the gene matches: 15. The CDR3 covers 18 residues. Looked up from germline, CDR1 is MDHEN and CDR2 is SYDVKM. As DNA, the CDR3 is TGTGCCAGCCAAAACCCCACGGGACTAGCGGGAGTGGGCTACGAGCAGTACTTC. As protein: CASQNPTGLAGVGYEQYF.

The rearrangement links TRBV14 to TRBJ2-5; 7 nucleotides line up with TRBD2. Trimming removed 5 bases from V and 4 bases from J; junction bases left unmatched: 1. This CDR3 contains 12 residues. CDR1 is SGHDN and CDR2 is FVKESK in the germline V gene. For the CDR3, the DNA is TGTGCCAGCAGCATAGCGGGAGAGACCCAGTACTTC. Its protein is CASSIAGETQYF.

This chain connects TRBV28 to TRBJ2-2; TRBD2 matches at 10 bases. V was pared by 5 bases and J by 0 bases, with 9 bases of the junction left unmatched. This CDR3 is 18 amino acids long. Germline-derived CDR1 and CDR2 are MDHEN and SYDVKM. The CDR3 spells CASSIGSGRPPNTGELFF. Written as DNA, the CDR3 is TGTGCCAGCAGTATTGGTAGCGGGAGGCCTCCGAACACCGGGGAGCTGTTTTTT.